This T cell receptor (beta chain) was documented in a study of cytomegalovirus exposure and HLA in healthy donors. Overall study results and limits: Analysis performed later showed TCR beta chains linked to HLA being more clonally expanded than equally common others.

V lost 5 bases to trimming and J lost 4 bases; unmatched junction nucleotides: 7. The CDR3 is made up of 15 amino acids. Germline V lookup: CDR1 SGHNT, CDR2 YENEEA. Comments on this clone: Its antigen is not identified.

In the PCR, 60 Vbeta and 13 Jbeta primers were used. Generated by immunoSEQ multiplex PCR, the TCRdb table keeps only in-frame clones and is missing some. The sample has over 100,000 clones. The rearrangement joins TRBV11-3 to TRBJ2-3; 9 bases agree with TRBD1. Sequenced: PBMCs. The TCR was taken from a man in his thirties or forties in good health and CMV-seronegative. Written as DNA, the CDR3 is TGTGCCAGCAGCCAGGGACAGGGATGGGCAGATACGCAGTATTTT. This encodes CASSQGQGWADTQYF.